Sequencing of this TCR beta chain was carried out in a study of cytomegalovirus exposure and HLA in healthy donors. The overall study: Among the approximately 380 donors who were genotyped, about 80% fell in the genetic ancestry cluster that is associated with self-reported Caucasian donors. Whole-study findings and limits: One variant, a missense change in DCLRE1C, was linked in a later analysis to TCR beta V- and J-gene trimming. With DRB1 most and HLA-C fewest, TCR association rates differed between HLA loci in a later analysis.

Worth noting for this clone: Antigen: not known.

Use of 60 Vbeta and 13 Jbeta primers characterized the PCR. Measured with immunoSEQ multiplex PCR; TCRdb has only the in-frame clones, and not every one. Among over 150,000 clones, around 75% were seen once, and the ten largest hold 2.9%. CDR1 is MGHDK and CDR2 is SYGVNS in the germline V gene. CDR3 size: 15 residues. V was clipped by 2 bases and J by 0 bases; unmatched bases: 3. What was sequenced was PBMCs. The sequence derives from a male donor in good health and CMV-seronegative. The chain couples TRBV25-1 to TRBJ1-2; 7 bases fit TRBD1. The CDR3 loop reads CASSERTGANYGYTF. The CDR3 DNA sequence: TGTGCCAGCAGTGAAAGGACAGGCGCTAACTATGGCTACACCTTC.